The rows below give T cell receptor beta chains drawn from one sample of a study of shared clonotypes between healthy human individuals. Generated by immunoSEQ multiplex PCR, the TCRdb table keeps only in-frame clones and is missing some. Of 2 million to 2.5 million clones detected, more than 80% appear once; the ten largest clones hold 0.35% to 0.5%. The material sequenced was naive CD4+ T cells from PBMCs. All receptors derive from a man between 18 and 29 years old in good health. Some clones in this sample may be carry-over from other donors' samples. CDR3s include the opening cysteine and the closing phenylalanine or tryptophan. A D gene is named only where the DNA matches it firmly. The size of a clone is reported for some rows only, either as once, few or many, or as a class for expanded clones.

TRBV10-3,once,13,-,TRBJ2-7,TGTGCCACCCAGACCCAGCCAGGGGTCGAGCAGTACTTC,CATQTQPGVEQYF
TRBV18,-,14,TRBD1,TRBJ2-1,TGTGCCAGCCAAGGAGCAGGGGGTAATAATGAGCAGTTCTTC,CASQGAGGNNEQFF
TRBV4-3,-,16,TRBD2,TRBJ2-7,TGCGCCAGCAGCCAAGATAGACTAGCGGGAGTCTACGAGCAGTACTTC,CASSQDRLAGVYEQYF
TRBV5-1,-,15,-,TRBJ1-3,TGCGCCAGCAGCTTGGCCCAGGGCTCTGGAAACACCATATATTTT,CASSLAQGSGNTIYF
TRBV14,-,12,-,TRBJ2-2,TGTGCCAGCAGCCAAGGTCAGGGAGAGACGTTTTTT,CASSQGQGETFF
TRBV6-1,-,13,TRBD2,TRBJ2-7,TGTGCCACCGGGGGGGGTGGCTCCTACGAGCAGTACTTC,CATGGGGSYEQYF
TRBV28,-,13,TRBD1,TRBJ2-7,TGTGCCAGCAGTTTGGCGAGGGGGCCAGAGCAGTACTTC,CASSLARGPEQYF
TRBV20-1,-,11,TRBD1,TRBJ1-2,TGCGCCCACAGGGGCGGCTATGGCTACACCTTC,CAHRGGYGYTF
TRBV7-3,-,15,TRBD2,TRBJ2-7,TGTGCCAGCAGCCTGGGACTAGCGCCGACCTACGAGCAGTACTTC,CASSLGLAPTYEQYF
TRBV15,-,16,TRBD2,TRBJ2-1,TGTGCCACCAGCAGAGCTCTAGCGGGCATTAACAATGAGCAGTTCTTC,CATSRALAGINNEQFF
TRBV6-5,-,13,-,TRBJ1-2,TGTGCCAGCAGTTACACCCTAGATGAAGGCTACACCTTC,CASSYTLDEGYTF
TRBV18,-,16,TRBD1,TRBJ2-7,TGTGCCAGCTCACCACTGCTGGGACAGGGGGCAGACGAGCAGTACTTC,CASSPLLGQGADEQYF
TRBV28,-,19,TRBD2,TRBJ2-7,TGTGCCAGCAGTTTATCTTGGGGGGAGACTAGCGGGAGCTCCTACGAGCAGTACTTC,CASSLSWGETSGSSYEQYF
TRBV6-5,-,11,-,TRBJ2-7,TGTGCCAGCAAGGACCACGGCGAGCAGTACTTC,CASKDHGEQYF
TRBV18,-,14,-,TRBJ1-5,TGTGCCAGCTCACCAGGGCAGGCGGGACAGCCCCAGCATTTT,CASSPGQAGQPQHF
TRBV6-1,-,16,TRBD2,TRBJ2-2,TGTGCCAGCAGTGAACAAAGCGGGAGGAACACCGGGGAGCTGTTTTTT,CASSEQSGRNTGELFF
TRBV5-1,-,14,-,TRBJ1-1,TGCGCCAGCAGCTTGGTTTCCCGGCGGACTGAAGCTTTCTTT,CASSLVSRRTEAFF
TRBV2,few,14,-,TRBJ1-1,TGTGCCAGCAATGCGCCAGGGAAAAGAGTTGAAGCTTTCTTT,CASNAPGKRVEAFF
TRBV5-6,-,16,TRBD1,TRBJ2-3,TGTGCCAGCAGCTTTAAAACAGGGGGAACCACAGATACGCAGTATTTT,CASSFKTGGTTDTQYF
TRBV28,-,15,-,TRBJ2-7,TGTGCCAGCAGTTCACCAGCGGGTAGCTCCTACGAGCAGTACTTC,CASSSPAGSSYEQYF
TRBV28,-,14,TRBD1,TRBJ2-5,TGTGCCAGCAGTACTTCAGGGGGCGCGGAGACCCAGTACTTC,CASSTSGGAETQYF
TRBV14,-,16,TRBD2,TRBJ2-3,TGTGCCAGCAGCCAAGGAACTAGCGCGAGCACAGATACGCAGTATTTT,CASSQGTSASTDTQYF
TRBV2,-,12,-,TRBJ2-5,TGTGCCAGCAGTGGAACCCAGACGACCCAGTACTTC,CASSGTQTTQYF
TRBV5-1,-,13,-,TRBJ1-4,TGCGCCAGCAGCCCTCGCGGCCCCGGGAAACTGTTTTTT,CASSPRGPGKLFF
TRBV29-1,few,12,-,TRBJ1-1,TGCAGCGTTCGGGGGGGGAACACTGAAGCTTTCTTT,CSVRGGNTEAFF
TRBV4-2,-,16,-,TRBJ2-6,TGTGCCAGCAGCCAAGAAAGGGCCCCTGGGGCCAACGTCCTGACTTTC,CASSQERAPGANVLTF
TRBV4-2,-,18,TRBD2,TRBJ2-7,TGTGCCAGCAGCCAAGGGGGGCTAGCGGGAGAGAGCTCCTACGAGCAGTACTTC,CASSQGGLAGESSYEQYF
TRBV11-2,-,16,-,TRBJ2-7,TGTGCCAGCAGCCCATCCTATGCGGCCATCTCCTACGAGCAGTACTTC,CASSPSYAAISYEQYF
TRBV28,-,13,-,TRBJ1-1,TGTGCCAGCAGTCCGTCACGGGACACTGAAGCTTTCTTT,CASSPSRDTEAFF
TRBV14,-,17,-,TRBJ1-5,TGTGCCAGCAGCCAAGATAGGGCCCGTGATGGGAAGGGGCCCCAGCATTTT,CASSQDRARDGKGPQHF
TRBV5-1,-,12,-,TRBJ2-3,TGCGCCAGCAGCGAGGGCACAGATACGCAGTATTTT,CASSEGTDTQYF
TRBV30,-,13,-,TRBJ2-2,TGTGCCTGGAGTGGGCAGAGGACCGGGGAGCTGTTTTTT,CAWSGQRTGELFF